Sequencing of this TCR beta chain was carried out in a study of blood T cell repertoires in COVID-19. TCRdb keeps only in-frame clones here, not all; method: immunoSEQ multiplex PCR. This table holds some 150,000 clones, around 90% found once. The CDR3 length is 14 residues. Between the trimmed V and J ends, which lost 0 bases and 4 bases, there was a span of 9 bases. CDR1 and CDR2 from the germline V gene are SEHNR and FQNEAQ (reference sequence). The rearrangement uses TRBV7-9 and TRBJ1-2; D gene uncertain. The TCR sequence derives from a woman aged 60-75 years with active or convalescent COVID-19. Sequenced: peripheral blood. The CDR3 nucleotides read TGTGCCAGCAGCTTAGCGGCGGAGGGCTATGGCTACACCTTC. It encodes CASSLAAEGYGYTF.